This T cell receptor (beta chain) is drawn from a study of shared clonotypes between healthy human individuals. Regarding the study as a whole: An expected dependence of interdonor clonotype sharing on sequencing depth was noted. Naive CD4 clonotypes were shared across a handful of donors at around 5.4%. Naive subsets typically showed greater estimated richness than memory subsets.

Here immunoSEQ multiplex PCR was the method, and the copy in TCRdb shows in-frame clones only, minus some. The data show roughly 2.4 million clones, with around 95% seen just once and roughly 0.13% held by the top ten. In the case of this clone: Its antigen is unidentified.

The sequenced sample consisted of naive CD4+ T cells sorted from blood. The subset denotes: CD45RA+ positively selected. The clonotype originates from a man aged 18 to 30 in good health.

This CDR3 reads CASSAHPQSYEQYF. The CDR3 DNA reads as TGTGCCAGCAGCGCCCACCCCCAAAGCTACGAGCAGTACTTC. V is TRBV5-8 and J is TRBJ2-7; D unresolved. The CDR3 spans 14 residues. The V and J ends lost 4 bases and 3 bases respectively, with 14 bases between them. The germline gives CDR1 SGHTS, CDR2 YDEGEE.